One and the same sample provided the 27 T cell receptor beta chains below, sequenced in a study of CD8 T cells in ankylosing spondylitis. Each CDR3 protein gets one entry after TCRdb re-called the 5' RACE reads with MiXCR. The sample records 25,000 to 35,000 distinct CDR3 sequences, 7.2% being singletons. The sequencing sample was made of blood, either unsorted or a sorted T cell fraction (not recorded which). The source of these receptors is a male donor with ankylosing spondylitis or in good health (not recorded which).

This clonotype has ten or more counts. The chain joins TRBV12-3 or TRBV12-4 to TRBJ2-1; D perhaps matches TRBD2 (5 bases). This CDR3 has 13 amino acids. Between the trimmed V and J ends, which lost 3 bases and 8 bases, there was a span of 11 bases. The CDR3 sequence is CASSFSEGDEQFF. The DNA of the CDR3 is TGTGCCAGCAGTTTCTCCGAGGGAGATGAGCAGTTCTTC.

This clonotype came up many times. The rearrangement uses TRBV4-1 and TRBJ2-7; D is perhaps TRBD2 (5 bases). The V end lost 1 base, the J end lost 7 bases, and 17 bases lay between the germline ends. CDR3 length: 15 amino acids. Germline V lookup: CDR1 MGHRA, CDR2 YSYEKL. The CDR3 DNA reads as TGCGCCAGCAGCCAAGTAGGAGCGCCCTCGGGAGAGCAGTACTTC. Its translation is CASSQVGAPSGEQYF.

This clonotype has at least ten counts. The J gene is TRBJ2-1, the V gene TRBV2; no firm D call. V lost 6 bases and J 9 bases, leaving 9 bases between the germline ends. This CDR3 contains 11 residues. Germline V CDR1 and CDR2: SNHLY, FYNNEI. Here the CDR3 DNA reads TGTGCCAGCAGATATATGGGTGAGCAGTTCTTC. It specifies CASRYMGEQFF.

Ten or more counts support this clonotype. This chain joins TRBV7-8 and TRBJ1-1; D is possibly TRBD1 (6 bases). Germline-derived CDR1 and CDR2 are SGHVS and FQNEAQ. This CDR3 has 15 amino acids. Trimming shortened V by 5 bases and J by 1 base, and 14 bases separated the two germline ends. The CDR3 region is CASSPVFRGNTEAFF. The CDR3 region has the DNA TGTGCCAGCAGCCCCGTATTCAGGGGGAACACTGAAGCTTTCTTT.

This clonotype was detected a few times. DNA for the CDR3: TGCGCCAGCAGCCCTAGCGGGAGGGCCCCAGATACGCAGTATTTT. Translating gives CASSPSGRAPDTQYF. This sequence joins TRBV4-1 and TRBJ2-3; 12 bases match TRBD2. The V gene end was trimmed by 4 bases and the J gene end by 4 bases; junction bases not matched to a gene: 3. The CDR3 extends over 15 amino acids. CDR1 MGHRA and CDR2 YSYEKL come from the germline V gene.

This clonotype appeared many times. The genes are TRBV5-5 and TRBJ1-4, with 7 bases that match TRBD1. Looked up from germline, CDR1 is SGHKS and CDR2 is YYEKEE (reference sequence). V trimming: 4 bases; J trimming: 6 bases; junction bases outside the gene matches: 9. This CDR3 region has 15 residues. CDR3 protein: CASSNTGASDEKLFF. As DNA, the CDR3 is TGTGCCAGCAGCAACACAGGGGCGTCTGATGAAAAACTGTTTTTT. The entire variable domain, with the rest obtained from reference TRBV5-5 and TRBJ1-4, is as follows: DAGVTQSPTHLIKTRGQQVTLRCSPISGHKSVSWYQQVLGQGPQFIFQYYEKEERGRGNFPDRFSARQFPNYSSELNVNALLLGDSALYLCASSNTGASDEKLFFGSGTQLSVL.

This clonotype has a handful of counts. The rearrangement joins TRBV7-9 to TRBJ2-7, with 10 bases matching TRBD2. Germline values: CDR1 SEHNR, CDR2 FQNEAQ (reference sequence). The CDR3 is made up of 15 amino acids. V lost 3 bases to trimming and J lost 4 bases; unmatched junction nucleotides: 6. The CDR3 region has the DNA TGTGCCAGCAGCTTGCCTAGCGGGAGACAGTACGAGCAGTACTTC. This gives the protein CASSLPSGRQYEQYF.

This clonotype was detected only a few times. This CDR3 reads CASSLPAGGKETQYF. The DNA for the CDR3 is TGTGCCAGCAGTTTACCCGCGGGAGGCAAAGAGACCCAGTACTTC. The chain carries TRBV28 and TRBJ2-5, with 8 bases identical to TRBD2. Germline V gene sequence: CDR1 MDHEN, CDR2 SYDVKM. V was pared by 2 bases and J by 3 bases, with 5 bases of the junction left unmatched. The CDR3 consists of 15 residues.

Note on this clonotype: A single base separates this from a much larger clone, so it may be a read error. CDR3 sequence reads: CASSGLVDADTQYF. CDR3 nucleotide sequence: TGTGCCAGCAGTGGACTAGTTGATGCAGATACGCAGTATTTT. This rearrangement joins TRBV2 to TRBJ2-3; a weak D match, TRBD2 (6 bases). The CDR3 extends over 14 amino acids. Trimming took 4 bases from V and 4 from J, leaving 12 bases between them. Germline assignment: CDR1 SNHLY and CDR2 FYNNEI.

This clonotype was seen many times. The chain carries TRBV5-1 and TRBJ2-2; 10 nucleotides align to TRBD2. CDR3 size: 16 residues. After removal of 0 bases from V and 5 bases from J, the junction contained 4 bases not matched to a gene. Germline V gives CDR1 SGHRS, CDR2 YFSETQ. The CDR3 loop is CASSLVLAGSTGELFF. The CDR3 DNA sequence: TGCGCCAGCAGCTTGGTACTAGCGGGAAGTACCGGGGAGCTGTTTTTT.

There are many counts of this clonotype. The chain links TRBV7-3 to TRBJ2-5, with TRBD2 identical over 12 bases. The CDR3 consists of 14 residues. The germline gives CDR1 SGHTA, CDR2 FQGTGA. The trim removed 8 bases at V and 4 bases at J, leaving 5 bases unmatched. The CDR3, as DNA: TGTGCCAGCGCCTCGGGACTAGCGGGAGAGACCCAGTACTTC. Its translation is CASASGLAGETQYF.

This clonotype came up a few times. The chain employs TRBV20-1 and TRBJ1-4; D not certain. V was trimmed by 2 bases and J by 0 bases, leaving 10 bases between them. The germline V gene has CDR1 DFQATT and CDR2 SNEGSKA (reference sequence). This CDR3 is 15 amino acids long. The CDR3 coding sequence is TGCAGTGCTAGACCCCCGACAACAACTAATGAAAAACTGTTTTTT. Translating it yields CSARPPTTTNEKLFF.

This clonotype was counted at least ten times. This chain uses TRBV14 with TRBJ2-2; a possible D gene is TRBD1 (6 bases). V lost 0 bases and J 1 base, leaving 9 bases between the germline ends. CDR1 is SGHDN, CDR2 FVKESK, per germline. The CDR3 length is 16 residues. The CDR3: CASSQDRGGNTGELFF. The CDR3 nucleotides are TGTGCCAGCAGCCAAGACCGAGGGGGGAACACCGGGGAGCTGTTTTTT.

This clonotype was counted ten times or more. J is TRBJ2-1 and V is TRBV2, with 9 bases aligning to TRBD2. J gave up 9 bases and V 7 bases, and 7 bases lay outside the gene matches. Germline V gene lookup returns CDR1 SNHLY and CDR2 FYNNEI. CDR3 length equals 13 residues. CDR3 nucleotides: TGTGCCAGCAATGCGGGAGGGCGGGGTGAGCAGTTCTTC. Translation gives CASNAGGRGEQFF.

At least ten counts were recorded for this clonotype. The chain combines TRBV6-1 with TRBJ2-3; D is unclear. Per the germline V gene, CDR1 is MNHNS and CDR2 is SASEGT. Trimming removed 2 bases at V and 10 bases at J, with 19 bases between. The CDR3 length is 15 residues. The CDR3 sequence is CASSENFVGPPAQYF. The CDR3 DNA sequence: TGTGCCAGCAGTGAAAACTTCGTCGGCCCTCCAGCGCAGTATTTT.

This clonotype was counted ten times or more. V usage is TRBV20-1 and J usage is TRBJ2-7; 7 nucleotides agree with TRBD2. The CDR3 runs 13 residues. The germline CDR1 and CDR2 sequences are DFQATT and SNEGSKA (reference sequence). J lost 2 bases, V lost 0 bases, and 1 base had no gene match. For the CDR3, the DNA is TGCAGTGCTAGAGACGGACTAGCCTACGAGCAGTACTTC. Amino acids: CSARDGLAYEQYF.

This clonotype was observed at least ten times. The chain joins TRBV2 to TRBJ2-1; 8 bases are shared with TRBD2. This CDR3 has 15 amino acids. V shed 1 base and J 7 bases; nucleotides not matched to a gene: 6. Germline assignment: CDR1 SNHLY and CDR2 FYNNEI. The CDR3: CASSEETSGRNEQFF. The CDR3, as DNA: TGTGCCAGCAGTGAAGAAACTAGCGGTCGGAATGAGCAGTTCTTC.

This clonotype has at least ten counts. The V call is TRBV7-8, the J call TRBJ1-5; D gene unclear. The CDR3 contains 8 residues. The V end was cut by 6 bases, the J end by 9 bases, with 0 bases between. Germline-derived CDR1 and CDR2 are SGHVS and FQNEAQ. For the CDR3, the DNA is TGTGCCAGCAGGCCCCAGCATTTT. Translation: CASRPQHF.

This clonotype was found many times. The genes are TRBV20-1 and TRBJ2-3, with unresolved D. V was shortened by 8 bases and J by 0 bases, with 12 bases between the two germline ends. Germline CDR1 reads DFQATT; CDR2 reads SNEGSKA (reference sequence). The CDR3 consists of 13 residues. The CDR3 coding sequence is TGCAGTATGCGGACCCAGAGCACAGATACGCAGTATTTT. It translates to CSMRTQSTDTQYF.

This clonotype was recorded at least ten times. The chain carries TRBV5-1 and TRBJ2-7, with TRBD2 matching 7 bases. The CDR3 extends over 12 amino acids. Germline values: CDR1 SGHRS, CDR2 YFSETQ. The V and J ends lost 4 bases and 5 bases, in that order; junction bases with no gene match: 3. This CDR3 is CASSRDYNEQYF. The DNA for the CDR3 is TGCGCCAGCAGCCGGGACTACAACGAGCAGTACTTC.

This clonotype was seen repeatedly, ten times or more. The V call is TRBV14, the J call TRBJ1-1; the D is unclear. Trimming cost V 1 base and J 4 bases, with 7 bases left between them. The CDR3 is 13 amino acids. CDR1 SGHDN and CDR2 FVKESK come from the germline V gene. The CDR3 reads CASSQARGTEAFF. In DNA form, the CDR3 reads TGTGCCAGCAGCCAAGCGCGGGGCACTGAAGCTTTCTTT.

Concerning this clonotype itself: The conserved closing phenylalanine or tryptophan is absent in this CDR3, likely reflecting a read error. This chain joins TRBV5-1 and TRBJ2-1, with 10 bases identical to TRBD2. Germline CDR1 SGHRS, CDR2 YFSETQ. There are 15 residues in the CDR3. CDR3: CASKSLAGVVNEQFL. In DNA, the CDR3 is TGCGCGAGCAAATCGCTAGCGGGAGTAGTCAATGAGCAGTTCTTG.

This clonotype was seen at least ten times. This chain connects TRBV3-1 to TRBJ1-5; D might be TRBD1 (5 bases). Trimming stripped 2 bases from V and 5 bases from J, with 16 bases between. This CDR3 has 16 residues. Germline CDR1 and CDR2: LGHDT and YNNKEL (reference sequence). The CDR3 reads CASSQWGTQQDQPQHF. The CDR3 coding sequence is TGTGCCAGCAGCCAATGGGGGACCCAGCAAGATCAGCCCCAGCATTTT.

At least ten counts were recorded for this clonotype. J is TRBJ1-5 and V is TRBV28; D is uncertain. The CDR3 spans 15 residues. CDR1 and CDR2 (germline): MDHEN, SYDVKM. V was shortened by 6 bases and J by 3 bases, with 15 bases between the two germline ends. The CDR3 coding sequence is TGTGCCAGCAGCATACTCGGCAGGATCAATCAGCCCCAGCATTTT. Protein sequence: CASSILGRINQPQHF.

This clonotype was detected many times. The V and J genes are TRBV20-1 and TRBJ2-1; 9 bases match TRBD2. Germline V gene lookup returns CDR1 DFQATT and CDR2 SNEGSKA (reference sequence). This CDR3 is built from 14 residues. V trimming: 0 bases; J trimming: 6 bases; junction bases outside the gene matches: 3. CDR3 coding DNA: TGCAGTGCTAGAGATAGCGGGAGATCCAATGAGCAGTTCTTC. Protein product: CSARDSGRSNEQFF.

This clonotype was seen many times. V gene TRBV7-8 combines with J gene TRBJ1-5, with no clear D. The CDR3 length is 12 residues. Trimming removed 3 bases from V and 5 bases from J, with 5 bases in between. CDR1 is SGHVS, CDR2 FQNEAQ, per germline. CDR3 residues: CASSFGDQPQHF. Here the CDR3 DNA reads TGTGCCAGCAGCTTTGGGGATCAGCCCCAGCATTTT.

This clonotype was counted at least ten times. The J gene is TRBJ1-1, the V gene TRBV20-1; 9 bases fit TRBD1. Germline V CDR1 and CDR2: DFQATT, SNEGSKA (reference sequence). This CDR3 is 14 amino acids long. The junction had 7 bases not matched to a gene; V was cut back by 4 bases and J by 4 bases. The CDR3 loop is CSANGDREATEAFF. The DNA for the CDR3 is TGCAGTGCTAACGGGGACAGGGAGGCCACTGAAGCTTTCTTT.